This entry describes one TCR beta chain. This clonotype was recorded many times. The antigen this receptor binds is unknown. Per-base qualities were not stored, and no clone one base away is much larger. To prepare the library, PCR was applied. TCRdb lists the instrument as NextSeq 500. Bulk TCR libraries were made following a previously described method, with the TCR primers given in Table S5. Purification of total RNA was performed with the Qiagen AllPrep DNA/RNA kit. Reads from multiple sequencing runs of the same library were pooled before analysis. As for the original processing: Reads were retained only if the reads had an exact TCR constant sequence, and the retained reads were trimmed to 150 nt and grouped according to their 12-nt molecular barcodes. Within each barcode group, reads were sub-clustered at a 15% Levenshtein threshold, and quality-weighted consensus sequences were built per RNA molecule. Non-functional sequences were filtered out, along with any lower-count sequence sitting one edit away from another sequence. Barcode sub-clusters with fewer than 20% of the maximum read count were removed, based on fitting two negative binomial distributions. TCRdb trimmed the raw reads at Q25, called clones with MiXCR and kept productive beta chains. Identical CDR3 proteins give one entry, which carries the most common genes and DNA. The V and J calls come from TCRdb's annotation, not from the publication. Across this sample there are roughly 97,000 distinct CDR3 sequences, with roughly a quarter seen only once. The ten largest clonotypes hold 0.94% of the sample.

Libraries of naive CD8 T cells were generated from roughly 21,000 to 960,000 sorted cells, with 10%, 30% or 50% of the purified RNA used. On a BD FACSAria II, naive CD8 T cells were FACS-sorted as CD8+CD4-CCR7+CD45RA+ and collected into RLT Plus buffer. Roughly ten TCR copies' worth of Jurkat RNA were spiked into roughly 19,000-1,000,000 naive CD8 T cell samples to test detection sensitivity. Enrichment of CD8 T cells was performed with RosetteSep CD8+ T Cell Enrichment Cocktail and Ficoll-Paque, after which ACK red cell lysis was carried out. The data derive from a study of molecular identifiers for immune sequencing clone quantification (dated by TCRdb to between 2018 and 2020). For the wider study: For a replicate experiment, RNA from about 20,000 or 100,000 naive CD8 T cells was divided into five aliquots, of which four were sequenced. This methods study benchmarked molecular-identifier clustering-based TCR repertoire sequencing (MIDCIRS) and TCR RNA copy counting, using CD8 T cells to do so.

The CDR3 runs 14 residues from the cysteine to the phenylalanine. Here the CDR3 DNA is all that survives: 42 bases in frame from base 1. In the germline V gene, CDR1 corresponds to SGHVS and CDR2 to FQNEAQ. Trimming removed 5 bases from V and 4 bases from J, leaving 12 bases between the germline ends. Summary of the overall study and its limitations: When barcode sub-clustering was left out, chimeric consensus sequences inflated TCR diversity, with chimeras reaching as high as 47%. Modeling indicated 2.5 to 3.5 TCR RNA copies recovered per cell, compared with around 9.8 by digital PCR, which implies a capture efficiency of around 31%. In CMV-specific effector cells, clones with more than 20 RNA copies contained over 99% of molecules, whereas in naive cells such clones contained under 1% of molecules. Naive libraries contained spiked-in Jurkat TCR RNA (approximately 10 copies' worth), which is not part of the donor repertoire. Highly expanded clone sizes could be underestimated because identical TCR molecules may share a barcode. Spiked-in Jurkat TCR RNA equivalent to a single cell was reported to be detectable even among 980,000 or so naive CD8 T cells.

The TCR originated in a human donor in good health. Some libraries in this study had Jurkat cell RNA spiked in. Sequencing was performed on naive CD8+ T cells from blood, with Jurkat cell RNA spiked in. Interpreted using the paper, the cell subset or site label stands for: FACS-sorted CD8+CD4-CCR7+CD45RA+ naive T cells. This chain is built from TRBV7-8 and TRBJ1-5; the D region possibly corresponds to TRBD1 (5 bases align). The CDR3 corresponds to CASSHGATNQPQHF. The nucleotide sequence reads as follows: TGTGCCAGCAGCCACGGGGCGACTAATCAGCCCCAGCATTTT.